The next 18 T cell receptor beta chains were all read from a single sample in a study of neurological immune-mediated disorders. TCRdb used MiXCR to reprocess the 5' RACE reads, holding one entry per CDR3 protein. This sample has roughly 62,000 distinct CDR3 sequences, with 2% to 3% found just once. The sample was PBMCs. All receptors derive from a man aged 50 to 59 with multiple sclerosis.

This clonotype was counted many times. V is TRBV5-1 and J is TRBJ2-3, with TRBD1 matching 7 bases. V dropped 8 bases and J dropped 2; count of bases not matched to a gene: 11. Germline CDR1 is SGHRS and CDR2 is YFSETQ. The CDR3 covers 15 residues. The CDR3 here is CARATGPVHTDTQYF. In DNA form, the CDR3 reads TGCGCCAGGGCGACAGGGCCGGTCCACACAGATACGCAGTATTTT.

This clonotype was detected ten times or more. CDR3 protein: CASSRLENTEAFF. The CDR3 nucleotides read TGTGCCAGCTCACGGTTAGAGAACACTGAAGCTTTCTTT. The rearrangement uses TRBV18 and TRBJ1-1; D not resolved. Germline loops: CDR1 KGHSH, CDR2 LQKENI. Between the trimmed V and J ends, which lost 4 bases and 1 base, there was a span of 7 bases. The CDR3 extends over 13 amino acids.

This clonotype was recorded at least ten times. V gene TRBV6-1 combines with J gene TRBJ1-1, with TRBD1 matching over 10 bases. The CDR3 consists of 17 residues. The germline V gene has CDR1 MNHNS and CDR2 SASEGT. Losses at the gene ends were 3 bases for V and 1 base for J; bases not matched to a gene: 8. The CDR3 region is CASSERGWDRGNTEAFF. CDR3 nucleotides: TGTGCCAGCAGTGAGAGGGGGTGGGACAGGGGGAACACTGAAGCTTTCTTT.

This clonotype came up many times. The chain uses TRBV5-4 and TRBJ2-7; D may be TRBD1 (6 bases). Trimming pared 0 bases from V and 1 base from J, leaving 14 bases between. Germline-derived CDR1 and CDR2 are SGHNT and YYREEE (reference sequence). This CDR3 comprises 16 residues. The CDR3 is CASSLGSPRGSYEQYF. As DNA, the CDR3 is TGTGCCAGCAGCTTGGGTTCCCCCAGGGGATCCTACGAGCAGTACTTC.

This clonotype showed up many times. The chain couples TRBV6-6 to TRBJ2-7; maybe TRBD1 (5 bases). Germline CDR1 reads MNHNY; CDR2 reads SVGAGI (reference sequence). The V end was cut by 5 bases, the J end by 3 bases, with 11 bases between. This CDR3 has 13 amino acids. The CDR3 DNA sequence: TGTGCCAGCAGTCAAGACAGATACTACGAGCAGTACTTC. Amino acid sequence: CASSQDRYYEQYF.

This clonotype has a count of ten or more. J is TRBJ2-1 and V is TRBV6-5; D perhaps matches TRBD2 (6 bases). The CDR3 is 15 residues long. V shed 2 bases and J shed 7 bases, with 15 bases lying between them. Per the germline V gene, CDR1 is MNHEY and CDR2 is SVGAGI. CDR3 sequence reads: CASSYSRGESNEQFF. DNA of the CDR3: TGTGCCAGCAGTTACAGTCGCGGGGAGAGTAATGAGCAGTTCTTC.

The table lists this clonotype with many counts. This chain uses TRBV20-1 with TRBJ2-1; 7 bases align to TRBD2. This CDR3 contains 14 residues. The V gene end was trimmed by 3 bases and the J gene end by 5 bases; junction bases not matched to a gene: 7. Germline loops: CDR1 DFQATT, CDR2 SNEGSKA (reference sequence). CDR3 residues: CSASLVGGNNEQFF. Here the CDR3 DNA reads TGCAGTGCTAGCCTCGTGGGGGGGAACAATGAGCAGTTCTTC.

This clonotype has ten or more counts. This chain uses TRBV20-1 with TRBJ2-1; TRBD1 agrees at 8 bases. Trimming removed 8 bases from V and 8 bases from J; junction bases left unmatched: 11. The CDR3 sequence is 13 residues long. CDR1 is DFQATT and CDR2 is SNEGSKA in the germline V gene (reference sequence). This CDR3 reads CSTRQGTVDEQFF. The CDR3, as DNA: TGCAGTACCAGACAGGGGACGGTCGATGAGCAGTTCTTC.

This clonotype showed up just a few times. The CDR3 sequence: CAWSVGRLKKETQYF. CDR3 nucleotides: TGTGCCTGGAGTGTAGGGCGACTGAAAAAAGAGACCCAGTACTTC. The chain uses TRBV30 and TRBJ2-5; D ambiguous. The CDR3 totals 15 residues. The V and J ends lost 0 bases and 3 bases respectively, with 14 bases between them. Germline-derived CDR1 and CDR2 are GTSNPN and SVGIG (reference sequence).

This clonotype was observed at least ten times. The chain is built from TRBV5-1 and TRBJ2-5, with TRBD1 as a possible D gene (6 bases). CDR1 is SGHRS and CDR2 is YFSETQ in the germline V gene. This CDR3 has 15 residues. Trimming stripped 4 bases from V and 4 bases from J, with 17 bases between. The CDR3 protein is CASSQQGLRVETQYF. CDR3 DNA sequence: TGCGCCAGCAGCCAGCAGGGGCTACGGGTAGAGACCCAGTACTTC.

This clonotype was seen many times. The V and J genes are TRBV12-3 or TRBV12-4 and TRBJ1-4, with D perhaps TRBD1 (6 bases). V dropped 1 base and J dropped 7 bases, with 13 bases sitting between them. The CDR3 has 15 amino acids. For the CDR3, the DNA is TGTGCCAGCAGTTTAGGGTCAGGGGACCCTGAAAAACTGTTTTTT. It specifies CASSLGSGDPEKLFF.

This clonotype came up many times. This rearrangement joins TRBV6-6 to TRBJ2-6; 9 bases agree with TRBD1. With 5 bases clipped from V and 0 bases from J, the junction kept 5 bases outside the gene matches. The germline gives CDR1 MNHNY, CDR2 SVGAGI (reference sequence). The CDR3 is made up of 17 amino acids. For the CDR3, the DNA is TGTGCCAGCAGTGACAGGGGGTTCTCCTCTGGGGCCAACGTCCTGACTTTC. Protein: CASSDRGFSSGANVLTF.

This clonotype was recorded at least ten times. V usage is TRBV29-1 and J usage is TRBJ2-3, with 7 bases matching TRBD2. The V segment lost 3 bases and the J segment 0 bases; nucleotides outside the gene matches: 0. Germline values: CDR1 SQVTM, CDR2 ANQGSEA. This CDR3 has 13 residues. The CDR3 nucleotides read TGCAGCGTTGATAGCGGGAGCACAGATACGCAGTATTTT. This translates into CSVDSGSTDTQYF.

This clonotype was detected ten times or more. This sequence joins TRBV2 and TRBJ1-5; D uncertain. Trimming took 8 bases from V and 2 from J, leaving 10 bases between them. The CDR3 spans 13 residues. Germline CDR1 and CDR2: SNHLY and FYNNEI. The CDR3 DNA follows: TGTGCCAGCCGTACAGATGGCAATCAGCCCCAGCATTTT. It is translated as CASRTDGNQPQHF.

This clonotype appeared many times. The CDR3 nucleotides are TGTGCCAGCAGCTTGGATTGGGGAACGGGCGAGCAGTACTTC. Translation: CASSLDWGTGEQYF. V usage is TRBV5-5 and J usage is TRBJ2-7; D remains ambiguous. CDR1 is SGHKS, CDR2 YYEKEE, per germline (reference sequence). Deletions cut 0 bases from V and 6 bases from J, with 13 bases between. This CDR3 has 14 residues.

This clonotype was seen repeatedly, ten times or more. This chain connects TRBV12-3 or TRBV12-4 to TRBJ1-5; 7 bases are a match to TRBD1. The CDR3 consists of 13 residues. The J segment lost 4 bases and the V segment lost 6 bases, leaving 3 bases of the junction unmatched. The CDR3 loop is CASSGQENQPQHF. As DNA, the CDR3 is TGTGCCAGCAGCGGACAGGAGAATCAGCCCCAGCATTTT.

There are many counts of this clonotype. The rearrangement links TRBV28 to TRBJ1-2; D call uncertain. This CDR3 is built from 11 residues. The germline V gene encodes CDR1 MDHEN and CDR2 SYDVKM. V dropped 8 bases and J dropped 4 bases, with 8 bases sitting between them. In DNA form, the CDR3 reads TGTGCCAGCCTGGAGGGCTATGGCTACACCTTC. It translates to CASLEGYGYTF.

This clonotype was seen many times. This chain uses TRBV20-1 with TRBJ1-5, with a tentative D call TRBD1 (5 bases). Trimming stripped 1 base from V and 0 bases from J, with 16 bases between. In germline, CDR1 is DFQATT, CDR2 SNEGSKA (reference sequence). CDR3 length equals 17 residues. DNA for the CDR3: TGCAGTGCTAGAGTGGAGGGCGGGGCCTATAGCAATCAGCCCCAGCATTTT. This sequence encodes CSARVEGGAYSNQPQHF.